The rows below give T cell receptor beta chains drawn from one sample of a study of T cell responses to AZD1222 COVID-19 vaccine. The table came from immunoSEQ multiplex PCR; TCRdb's copy has only in-frame clones and leaves some out. In the table there are around 120,000 clones, less than 90% of which are singletons. Here the sequenced sample was peripheral blood, taken on day 0 of AZD1222 vaccination. The receptors originated from an adult in good health. Both conserved end residues are part of each CDR3. The D gene is left open where the match is weak. Not every row has a clone size; where given, it reads once, few, many or a size class.

j_gene	abundance	d_gene	v_gene	CDR3nt	CDR3aa
TRBJ2-7	NA	TRBD1	TRBV10-2	TGCGCCAGCAGTGGCCAGGGGGCGCGGGAGCAGTACTTC	CASSGQGAREQYF
TRBJ1-2	NA	NA	TRBV5-1	TGCGCCAGCAGCCCAGGGCAGACAACGGATGGCTACACCTTC	CASSPGQTTDGYTF
TRBJ2-5	NA	TRBD1	TRBV18	TGTGCCAGCTCACCTGGGACAGGGGGCTGGGAGACCCAGTACTTC	CASSPGTGGWETQYF
TRBJ1-1	NA	NA	TRBV7-8	TGTGCCAGCAGCGGAGGAGGCACTGAAGCTTTCTTT	CASSGGGTEAFF
TRBJ2-7	NA	NA	TRBV21-1	TGTGCCAGCAACTTGGCGGATAGGGCAGGGGGAATCTACGAGCAGTACTTC	CASNLADRAGGIYEQYF
TRBJ1-3	few	TRBD1	TRBV7-2	TGTGCCAGCAGCCCCCCGGGGACAGGGTCGGGAAACACCATATATTTT	CASSPPGTGSGNTIYF
TRBJ2-1	NA	NA	TRBV2	TGTGCCAGCAGTGATCGTCCCCCCGTCTCTAAGGAGTTCTTC	CASSDRPPVSKEFF
TRBJ2-2	NA	NA	TRBV24-1	TGTGCCACCCCAACTAGCCCCGGGGAGCTGTTTTTT	CATPTSPGELFF
TRBJ2-1	NA	TRBD2	TRBV7-2	TGTGCCAGCCCCCCCGTTCTGGGGGGGGGAAATGAGCAGTTCTTC	CASPPVLGGGNEQFF
TRBJ1-3	NA	TRBD1	TRBV28	TGTGCCAGCAGTTTATTTCCAGGGGGGCTCTCTGGAAACACCATATATTTT	CASSLFPGGLSGNTIYF
TRBJ2-1	NA	NA	TRBV6-4	TGTGCCAGCAGTCCGGACCTCCACAATGAGCAGTTCTTC	CASSPDLHNEQFF
TRBJ2-6	NA	NA	TRBV6-4	TGTGCCAGCAGTGACTCAGCTGGGGCCAACGTCCTGACTTTC	CASSDSAGANVLTF
TRBJ2-1	NA	TRBD1	TRBV2	TGTGCCAGCATAAGTAGGGGGCTTCAACACAATGAGCAGTTCTTC	CASISRGLQHNEQFF
TRBJ1-6	NA	NA	TRBV6-4	TGTGCCAGCAGTGACGAACGGGGTTCACCCCTCCACTTT	CASSDERGSPLHF
TRBJ2-4	NA	TRBD2	TRBV19	TGTGCCAGTAGTGCCGGGACTAGCGGGGGGCCTTTGGCCAAAAACATTCAGTACTTC	CASSAGTSGGPLAKNIQYF
TRBJ1-5	NA	TRBD1	TRBV6-2/TRBV6-3	TGTGCCAGCAGTAGGGGACAGGGGACGTACGGTCAGCCCCAGCATTTT	CASSRGQGTYGQPQHF
TRBJ2-5	NA	NA	TRBV10-3	TGTGCCATCAGCGAAGGACAGTCGCTCCAGACCCAGTACTTC	CAISEGQSLQTQYF
TRBJ2-3	once	TRBD1	TRBV6-5	TGTGCCAGCAGTCCGGACAGGGCAGATACGCAGTATTTT	CASSPDRADTQYF
TRBJ2-5	NA	NA	TRBV11-2	TGTGCCAGCAGCTTAGACCGCCCCCAGTACTTC	CASSLDRPQYF
TRBJ1-2	NA	TRBD1	TRBV13	TGTGCCAGCAGCCGACGGGACAGGGGGAACTATGGCTACACCTTC	CASSRRDRGNYGYTF
TRBJ1-6	once	NA	TRBV7-3	TGTGCCAGCAGCTTGGGTCCGTTTCGCGGGAAAAATTCACCCCTCCACTTT	CASSLGPFRGKNSPLHF
TRBJ1-4	NA	NA	TRBV7-9	TGTGCCATTGGGCCTCGGGTTGGAAAACTGTTTTTT	CAIGPRVGKLFF
TRBJ2-3	NA	TRBD2	TRBV7-9	TGTGCCAGCAGCTTAGGCGTGGGACTAGCGGGACCAGATACGCAGTATTTT	CASSLGVGLAGPDTQYF
TRBJ1-2	NA	NA	TRBV28	TGTGCCAGCAGTTGGGCAGACTATGGCTACACCTTC	CASSWADYGYTF
TRBJ2-1	NA	NA	TRBV27	TGTGCCAGCAGTCCCCGGGGTAGCTCCTACAATGAGCAGTTCTTC	CASSPRGSSYNEQFF
TRBJ2-3	once	NA	TRBV19	TGTGCCAGTAGTAGCCGCTTGAGGGATACGCAGTATTTT	CASSSRLRDTQYF
TRBJ2-1	once	NA	TRBV5-5	TGTGCCAGCAGCTTGGGTTGGGTGTACAATGAGCAGTTCTTC	CASSLGWVYNEQFF
TRBJ2-3	NA	TRBD1	TRBV2	TGTGCCAGCGAAACCGGGACAGGGGGCACAGATACGCAGTATTTT	CASETGTGGTDTQYF